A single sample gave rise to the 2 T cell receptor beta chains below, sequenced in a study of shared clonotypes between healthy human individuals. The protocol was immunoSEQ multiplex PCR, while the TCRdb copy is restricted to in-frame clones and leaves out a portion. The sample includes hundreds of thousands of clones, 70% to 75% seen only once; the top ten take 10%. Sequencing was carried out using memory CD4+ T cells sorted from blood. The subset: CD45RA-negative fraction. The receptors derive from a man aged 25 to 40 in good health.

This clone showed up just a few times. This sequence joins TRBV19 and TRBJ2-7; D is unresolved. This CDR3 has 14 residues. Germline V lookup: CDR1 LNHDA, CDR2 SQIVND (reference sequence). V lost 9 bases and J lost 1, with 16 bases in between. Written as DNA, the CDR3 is TGTGCCAGCCGGATCGACGGTGGTTCCTACGAGCAGTACTTC. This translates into CASRIDGGSYEQYF. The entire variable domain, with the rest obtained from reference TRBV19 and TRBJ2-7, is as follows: DGGITQSPKYLFRKEGQNVTLSCEQNLNHDAMYWYRQDPGQGLRLIYYSQIVNDFQKGDIAEGYSVSREKKESFPLTVTSAQKNPTAFYLCASRIDGGSYEQYFGPGTRLTVT.

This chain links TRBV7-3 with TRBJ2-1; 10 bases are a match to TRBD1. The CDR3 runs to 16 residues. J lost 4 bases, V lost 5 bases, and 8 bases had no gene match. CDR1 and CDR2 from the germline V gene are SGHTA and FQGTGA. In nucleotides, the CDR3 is TGTGCCAGCAGCCCAAACCGACAGGGGGCATACAATGAGCAGTTCTTC. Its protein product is CASSPNRQGAYNEQFF.